Below, one TCR beta chain is given with its context. There are many counts of this clone. There is no known antigen for this receptor. One base away there is no much larger clone; base qualities are not given. From its cysteine to its phenylalanine, the CDR3 spans 14 amino acids. Kept here is only the CDR3 DNA, which spans 42 bases and is read in frame from base 1. From the germline V gene, CDR1 is SGHNT and CDR2 is YENEEA. V was cut back by 2 bases and J by 0 bases, leaving a gap of 4 bases between them. This sample is drawn from a study of blood T cell repertoires in COVID-19 (dated by TCRdb to the early 2020s). Turning to the overall study: Collaborator samples came from the United States, Italy and Spain and covered acute and convalescent phases of COVID-19. The repertoires were released in a freely available public database intended as a resource for research on the immune response to SARS-CoV-2. The prospective study material was composed of cDNA or gDNA derived from T cells, B-cell-depleted T cells, or PBMCs. Samples came from the ongoing ImmuneRACE study (first 160 participants) plus 1,254 subjects from 6 global collaborators. Subjects who had been exposed to COVID-19, were actively infected with it, or had recovered from it provided the deeply sampled blood TCRbeta repertoires that made up the dataset. The sample metadata nearly always contained a de-identified subject ID, COVID-19 status, age in years and sex. Where available, HLA class I and class II types were taken from metadata supplied by the sample provider and were not determined by assay-based typing.

The paper as a whole reports these results and caveats: The quantity of clinical and demographic metadata differed by source and by participant and was supplied without curation.

Whole blood was collected in K2EDTA tubes by collaborating institutions according to the institutions' own protocols. For TCRbeta analysis, collaborator samples were shipped as frozen whole blood, as isolated PBMCs, or as DNA extracted from either sample type. TCRbeta CDR3 regions were amplified from genomic DNA using the immunoSEQ Assay, a bias-controlled multiplex PCR. Per the authors' processing: The number of nucleated cells in each sample was estimated by amplification of reference gene primers within the assay. To quantify the absolute abundance of each unique TCRbeta CDR3 rearrangement, sequence reads were collapsed and filtered. Productive Simpson clonality was computed per sample as the square root of Simpson's diversity index over productive rearrangements. As stored in TCRdb, this immuneACCESS dataset retains in-frame rearrangements with V and J assigned. A fraction of the clones does not appear; measured against another copy, unresolved V genes explain less than half of the discrepancy, and the remainder lacks a known reason. Clonal size and the V and J genes are those of that table, whereas D and trimming came from the DNA. This sample is represented by some 250,000 clones; about 83% of them were singletons. The biggest ten clones account for about 9% of the sample.

Sequenced material: peripheral blood. This sequence was found in a middle-aged man with active or convalescent COVID-19. Here the chain combines TRBV11-3 and TRBJ2-2; the D gene remains uncertain. The CDR3 in this case is CASSLSPNTGELFF. Read as DNA, the sequence is TGTGCCAGCAGCTTAAGCCCGAACACCGGGGAGCTGTTTTTT.